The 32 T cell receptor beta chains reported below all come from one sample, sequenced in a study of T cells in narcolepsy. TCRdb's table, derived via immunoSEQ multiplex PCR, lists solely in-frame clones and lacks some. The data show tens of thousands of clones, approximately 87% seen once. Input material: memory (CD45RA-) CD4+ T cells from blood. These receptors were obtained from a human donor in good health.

In DNA form, the CDR3 reads TGTGCCAGCAGCAGGAGAGGGGAGCTCTCCTACGAGCAGTACTTC. Translating it yields CASSRRGELSYEQYF. The V gene is TRBV7-2, the J gene TRBJ2-7; D possibly matches TRBD1 or TRBD2 (5 bases each). Germline loops: CDR1 SGHTA, CDR2 FQGNSA. Trimming took 5 bases from V and 0 from J, leaving 14 bases between them. This CDR3 contains 15 residues.

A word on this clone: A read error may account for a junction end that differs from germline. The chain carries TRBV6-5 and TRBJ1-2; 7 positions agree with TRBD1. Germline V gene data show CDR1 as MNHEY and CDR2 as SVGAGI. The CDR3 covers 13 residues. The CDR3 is CASSPTGNSGYTF. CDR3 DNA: TGTGCCAGCAGCCCGACAGGGAACTCTGGCTACACCTTC.

The CDR3: CASSSPRTPQAFF. The CDR3 DNA sequence: TGTGCCAGCAGCTCCCCCCGCACACCACAAGCTTTCTTT. The V gene is TRBV11-2, the J gene TRBJ1-1; D remains ambiguous. Germline loops: CDR1 SGHAT, CDR2 FQNNGV. The CDR3 totals 13 residues. With 4 bases removed from V and 9 bases from J, the gap between germline ends came to 15 bases.

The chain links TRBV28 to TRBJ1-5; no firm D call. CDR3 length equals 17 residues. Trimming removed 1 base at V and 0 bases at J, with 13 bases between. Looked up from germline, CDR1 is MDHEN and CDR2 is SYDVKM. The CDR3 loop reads CASSLFSGGYSNQPQHF. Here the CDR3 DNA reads TGTGCCAGCAGTTTATTCTCCGGAGGTTATAGCAATCAGCCCCAGCATTTT.

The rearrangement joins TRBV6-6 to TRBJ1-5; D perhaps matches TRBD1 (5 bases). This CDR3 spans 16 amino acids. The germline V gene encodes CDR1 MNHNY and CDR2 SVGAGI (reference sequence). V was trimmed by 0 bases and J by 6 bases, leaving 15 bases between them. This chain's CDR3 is CASSYSGTGGGQPQHF. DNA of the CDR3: TGTGCCAGCAGTTACTCCGGGACTGGTGGTGGTCAGCCCCAGCATTTT.

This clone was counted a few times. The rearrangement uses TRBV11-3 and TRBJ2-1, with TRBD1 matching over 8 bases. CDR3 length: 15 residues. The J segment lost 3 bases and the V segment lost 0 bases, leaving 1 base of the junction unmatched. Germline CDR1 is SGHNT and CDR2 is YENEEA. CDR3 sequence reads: CASSLEGQVYNEQFF. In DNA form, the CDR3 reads TGTGCCAGCAGCTTAGAGGGACAGGTCTACAATGAGCAGTTCTTC.

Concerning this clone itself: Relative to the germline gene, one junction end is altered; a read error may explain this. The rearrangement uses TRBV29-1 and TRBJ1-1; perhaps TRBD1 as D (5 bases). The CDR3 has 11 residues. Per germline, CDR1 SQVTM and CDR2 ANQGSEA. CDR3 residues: CSVEGTFEAFF. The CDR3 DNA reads TGCAGCGTGGAAGGGACTTTCGAAGCTTTCTTT.

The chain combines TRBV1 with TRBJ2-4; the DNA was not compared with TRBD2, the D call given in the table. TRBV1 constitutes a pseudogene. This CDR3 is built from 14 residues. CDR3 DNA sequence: TGCACCAGCAAAACTACCCTAGCCAAAAACATTCAGTACTTC. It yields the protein CTSKTTLAKNIQYF.

CDR3 residues: CASRDRADTDTQYF. Here the CDR3 DNA reads TGTGCCAGCAGAGACAGGGCAGACACAGATACGCAGTATTTT. The gene calls are TRBV2 and TRBJ2-3; 7 positions agree with TRBD1. After removal of 6 bases from V and 2 bases from J, the junction contained 5 bases not matched to a gene. The CDR3 is 14 residues long. Germline-derived CDR1 and CDR2 are SNHLY and FYNNEI. Filled out from reference TRBV2 and TRBJ2-3, the complete variable domain reads EPEVTQTPSHQVTQMGQEVILRCVPISNHLYFYWYRQILGQKVEFLVSFYNNEISEKSEIFDDQFSVERPDGSNFTLKIRSTKLEDSAMYFCASRDRADTDTQYFGPGTRLTVL.

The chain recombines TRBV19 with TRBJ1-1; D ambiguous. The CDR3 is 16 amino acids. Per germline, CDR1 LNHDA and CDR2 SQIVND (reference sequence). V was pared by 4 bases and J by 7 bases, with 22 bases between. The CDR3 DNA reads TGTGCCAGTAGTACCCGATGGACGGGTAGTAGTATTGAAGCTTTCTTT. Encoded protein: CASSTRWTGSSIEAFF.

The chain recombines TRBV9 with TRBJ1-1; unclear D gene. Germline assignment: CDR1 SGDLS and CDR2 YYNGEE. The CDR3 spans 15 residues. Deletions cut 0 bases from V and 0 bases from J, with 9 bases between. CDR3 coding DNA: TGTGCCAGCAGCGTAGTAGATCACATGAACACTGAAGCTTTCTTT. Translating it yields CASSVVDHMNTEAFF.

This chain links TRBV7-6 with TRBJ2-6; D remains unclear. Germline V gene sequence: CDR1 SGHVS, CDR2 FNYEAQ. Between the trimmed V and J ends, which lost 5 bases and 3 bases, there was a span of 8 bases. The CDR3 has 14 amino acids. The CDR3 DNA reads TGTGCCAGCAGCCCCCAAGTTGGGGCCAACGTCCTGACTTTC. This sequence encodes CASSPQVGANVLTF. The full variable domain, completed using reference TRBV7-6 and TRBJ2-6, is GAGVSQSPRYKVTKRGQDVALRCDPISGHVSLYWYRQALGQGPEFLTYFNYEAQQDKSGLPNDRFSAERPEGSISTLTIQRTEQRDSAMYRCASSPQVGANVLTFGAGSRLTVL.

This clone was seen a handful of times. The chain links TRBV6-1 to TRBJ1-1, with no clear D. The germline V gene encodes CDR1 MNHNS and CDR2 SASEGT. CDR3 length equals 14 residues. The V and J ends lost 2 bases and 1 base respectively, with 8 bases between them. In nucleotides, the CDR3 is TGTGCCAGCAGTGAAAGGCAACGGAACACTGAAGCTTTCTTT. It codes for CASSERQRNTEAFF.

For the CDR3, the DNA is TGTGCCAGCAGCCGGACAGTGTACCAAGAGACCCAGTACTTC. Amino acids: CASSRTVYQETQYF. This chain connects TRBV5-4 to TRBJ2-5; perhaps TRBD1 as D (6 bases). The CDR3 is 14 residues long. V was pared by 4 bases and J by 0 bases, with 10 bases between. The V gene's germline CDR1 is SGHNT and CDR2 YYREEE (reference sequence).

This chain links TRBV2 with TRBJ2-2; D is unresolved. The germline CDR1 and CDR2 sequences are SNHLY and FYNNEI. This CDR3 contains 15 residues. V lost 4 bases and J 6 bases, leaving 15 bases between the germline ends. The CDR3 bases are TGTGCCAGCAGTGCTCAAACAGTGACGGCCGGGGAGCTGTTTTTT. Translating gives CASSAQTVTAGELFF.

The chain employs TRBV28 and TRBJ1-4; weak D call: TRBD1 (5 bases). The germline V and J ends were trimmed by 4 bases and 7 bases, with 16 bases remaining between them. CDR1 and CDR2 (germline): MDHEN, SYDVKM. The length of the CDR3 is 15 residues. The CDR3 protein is CASSSTGTPIEKLFF. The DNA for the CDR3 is TGTGCCAGCAGTTCAACCGGGACCCCTATTGAAAAACTGTTTTTT.

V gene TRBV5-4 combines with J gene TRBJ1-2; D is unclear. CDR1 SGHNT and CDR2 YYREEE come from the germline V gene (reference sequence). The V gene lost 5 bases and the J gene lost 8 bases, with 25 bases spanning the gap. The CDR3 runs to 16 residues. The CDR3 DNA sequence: TGTGCCAGCAGTTACGGGATTGCTGAGGGCGTCAACGGCTACACCTTC. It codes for CASSYGIAEGVNGYTF.

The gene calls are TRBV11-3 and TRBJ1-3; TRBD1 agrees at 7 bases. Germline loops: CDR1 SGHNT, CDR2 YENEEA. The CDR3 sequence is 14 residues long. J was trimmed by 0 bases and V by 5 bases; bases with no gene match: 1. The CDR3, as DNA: TGTGCCAGCAGCGCAGGGGGCTCTGGAAACACCATATATTTT. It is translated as CASSAGGSGNTIYF.

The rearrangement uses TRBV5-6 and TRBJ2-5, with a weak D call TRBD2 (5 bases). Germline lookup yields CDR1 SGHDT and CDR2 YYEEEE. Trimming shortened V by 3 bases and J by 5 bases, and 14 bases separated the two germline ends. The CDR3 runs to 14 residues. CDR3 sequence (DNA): TGTGCCAGCAGCTCAGCGGCAGTCGGCGAGACCCAGTACTTC. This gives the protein CASSSAAVGETQYF.

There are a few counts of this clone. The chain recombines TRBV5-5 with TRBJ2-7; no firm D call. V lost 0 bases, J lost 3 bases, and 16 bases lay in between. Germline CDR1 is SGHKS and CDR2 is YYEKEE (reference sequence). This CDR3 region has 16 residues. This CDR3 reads CASSLALLTVGYEQYF. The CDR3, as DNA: TGTGCCAGCAGCTTGGCCCTATTAACGGTGGGCTACGAGCAGTACTTC.

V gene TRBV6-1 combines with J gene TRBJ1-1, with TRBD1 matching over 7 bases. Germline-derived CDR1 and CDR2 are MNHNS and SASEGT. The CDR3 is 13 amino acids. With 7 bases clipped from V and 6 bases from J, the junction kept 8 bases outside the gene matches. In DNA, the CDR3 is TGTGCCAGCATGGAGGGGGCGAGGTCTGAAGCTTTCTTT. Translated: CASMEGARSEAFF.

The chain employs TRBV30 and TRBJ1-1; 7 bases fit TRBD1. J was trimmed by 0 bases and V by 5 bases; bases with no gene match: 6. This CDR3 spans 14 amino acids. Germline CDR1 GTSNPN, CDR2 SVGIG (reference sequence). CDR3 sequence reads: CAWGLTGVNTEAFF. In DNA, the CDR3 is TGTGCCTGGGGTCTTACAGGGGTGAACACTGAAGCTTTCTTT.

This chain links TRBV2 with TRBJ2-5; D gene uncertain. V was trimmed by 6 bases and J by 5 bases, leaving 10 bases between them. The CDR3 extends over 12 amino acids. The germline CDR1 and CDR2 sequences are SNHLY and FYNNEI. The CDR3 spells CASRVVLETQYF. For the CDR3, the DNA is TGTGCCAGCAGGGTAGTTCTTGAGACCCAGTACTTC.

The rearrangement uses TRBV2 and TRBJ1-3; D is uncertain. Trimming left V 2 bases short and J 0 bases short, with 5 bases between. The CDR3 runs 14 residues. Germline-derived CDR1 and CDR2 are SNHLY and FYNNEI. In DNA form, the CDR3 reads TGTGCCAGCAGTGAACGGAGCTCTGGAAACACCATATATTTT. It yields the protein CASSERSSGNTIYF.

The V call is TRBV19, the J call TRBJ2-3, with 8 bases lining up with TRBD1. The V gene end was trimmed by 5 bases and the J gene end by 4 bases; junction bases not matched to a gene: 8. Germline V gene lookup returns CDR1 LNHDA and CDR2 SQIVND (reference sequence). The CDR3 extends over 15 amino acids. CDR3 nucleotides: TGTGCCAGTAGTTTGGGACAGGCTATGGCAGATACGCAGTATTTT. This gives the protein CASSLGQAMADTQYF. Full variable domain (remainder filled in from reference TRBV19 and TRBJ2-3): DGGITQSPKYLFRKEGQNVTLSCEQNLNHDAMYWYRQDPGQGLRLIYYSQIVNDFQKGDIAEGYSVSREKKESFPLTVTSAQKNPTAFYLCASSLGQAMADTQYFGPGTRLTVL.

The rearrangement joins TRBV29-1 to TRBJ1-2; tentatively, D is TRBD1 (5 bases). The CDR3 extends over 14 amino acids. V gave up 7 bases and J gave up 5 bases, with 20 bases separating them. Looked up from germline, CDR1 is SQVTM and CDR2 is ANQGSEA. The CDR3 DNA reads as TGCAGCGCACCGGGACCGGACTACTCTTATGGCTACACCTTC. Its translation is CSAPGPDYSYGYTF.

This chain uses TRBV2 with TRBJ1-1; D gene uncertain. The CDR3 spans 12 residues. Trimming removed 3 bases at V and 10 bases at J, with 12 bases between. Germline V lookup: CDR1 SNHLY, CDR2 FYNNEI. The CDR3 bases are TGTGCCAGCAGTGAGGTACAGCTTGGAGCTTTCTTT. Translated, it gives CASSEVQLGAFF.

The chain's CDR3 is CASRQNNSPLHF. The CDR3 DNA sequence: TGTGCCAGCAGGCAAAATAATTCACCCCTCCACTTT. This chain connects TRBV6-5 to TRBJ1-6; D not certain. Germline-derived CDR1 and CDR2 are MNHEY and SVGAGI. Trimming stripped 6 bases from V and 5 bases from J, with 5 bases between. The CDR3 has 12 amino acids.

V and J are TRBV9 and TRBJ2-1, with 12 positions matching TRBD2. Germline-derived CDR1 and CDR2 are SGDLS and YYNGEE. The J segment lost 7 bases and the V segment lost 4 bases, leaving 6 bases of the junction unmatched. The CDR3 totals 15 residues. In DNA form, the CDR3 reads TGTGCCAGCAGCCCGACTAGCGGGAGTTATAATGAGCAGTTCTTC. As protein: CASSPTSGSYNEQFF.

The CDR3 nucleotides are TGTGCCACAGGCCCGGGACAGGGGCCTAATCAGCCCCAGCATTTT. Encoded protein: CATGPGQGPNQPQHF. The gene calls are TRBV10-3 and TRBJ1-5; TRBD1 matches at 10 bases. The germline V gene encodes CDR1 ENHRY and CDR2 SYGVKD. The CDR3 runs 15 residues. Trimming removed 10 bases from V and 4 bases from J; junction bases left unmatched: 10.

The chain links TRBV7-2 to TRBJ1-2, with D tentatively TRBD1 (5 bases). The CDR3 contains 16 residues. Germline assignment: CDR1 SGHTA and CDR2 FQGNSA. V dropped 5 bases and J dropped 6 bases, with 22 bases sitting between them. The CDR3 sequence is CASSPPQGWPSNGYTF. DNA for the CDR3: TGTGCCAGCAGCCCGCCTCAGGGTTGGCCAAGTAATGGCTACACCTTC.

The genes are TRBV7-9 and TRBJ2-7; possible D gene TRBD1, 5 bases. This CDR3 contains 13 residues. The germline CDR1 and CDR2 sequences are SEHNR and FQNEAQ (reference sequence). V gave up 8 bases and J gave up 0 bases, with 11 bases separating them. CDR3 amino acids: CASARESSYEQYF. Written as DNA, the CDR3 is TGTGCCAGCGCCAGGGAAAGCTCCTACGAGCAGTACTTC. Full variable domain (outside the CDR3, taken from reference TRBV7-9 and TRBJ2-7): DTGVSQNPRHKITKRGQNVTFRCDPISEHNRLYWYRQTLGQGPEFLTYFQNEAQLEKSRLLSDRFSAERPKGSFSTLEIQRTEQGDSAMYLCASARESSYEQYFGPGTRLTVT.